One T cell receptor (beta chain) is described in this entry. This entry comes from a study of CD8 T cells in Susac syndrome. Study overall: At the time of blood draw, patients with Susac syndrome were therapy-naive, receiving corticosteroids, or receiving intravenous immunoglobulin alone.

Germline assignment: CDR1 SNHLY and CDR2 FYNNEI. The ends were cut back, 6 bases at V and 9 bases at J, with 12 bases in the middle. The CDR3 sequence is 11 residues long. The authors reverse transcribed roughly 0.5 to 1 ug RNA with random hexamers. TCR beta CDR3 was amplified by immunoSEQ covering 54 Vbeta and 13 Jbeta. TCRdb re-called the immunoSEQ multiplex PCR reads through MiXCR, storing one row per CDR3 protein. The data contain under 200,000 distinct CDR3 sequences, nearly 97% of them singletons. The TCR comes from a human donor with Susac syndrome. The sequencing sample was made of CD4+ T cells from PBMCs. The genes are TRBV2 and TRBJ2-7, with unresolved D. The CDR3 coding sequence is TGTGCCAGCAGGGAAAGCCCTCCGCAGTACTTC. It yields the protein CASRESPPQYF. Based on the CDR3 plus reference TRBV2 and TRBJ2-7, the full variable domain is EPEVTQTPSHQVTQMGQEVILRCVPISNHLYFYWYRQILGQKVEFLVSFYNNEISEKSEIFDDQFSVERPDGSNFTLKIRSTKLEDSAMYFCASRESPPQYFGPGTRLTVT.